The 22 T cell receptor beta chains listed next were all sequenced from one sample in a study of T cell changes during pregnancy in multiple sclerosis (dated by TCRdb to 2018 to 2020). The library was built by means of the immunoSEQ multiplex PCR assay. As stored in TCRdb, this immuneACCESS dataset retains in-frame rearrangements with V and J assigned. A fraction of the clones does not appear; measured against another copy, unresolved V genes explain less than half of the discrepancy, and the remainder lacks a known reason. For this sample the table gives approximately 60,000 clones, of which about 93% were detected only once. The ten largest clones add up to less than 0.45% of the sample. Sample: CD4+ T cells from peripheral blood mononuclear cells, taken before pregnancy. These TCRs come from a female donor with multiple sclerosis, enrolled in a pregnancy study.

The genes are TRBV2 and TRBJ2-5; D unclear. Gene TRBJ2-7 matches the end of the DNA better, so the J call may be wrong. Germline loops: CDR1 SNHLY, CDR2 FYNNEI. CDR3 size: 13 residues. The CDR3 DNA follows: TGTGCCAGCAGTGAACCATTCACCTACGAGCAGTACTTC. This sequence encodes CASSEPFTYEQYF.

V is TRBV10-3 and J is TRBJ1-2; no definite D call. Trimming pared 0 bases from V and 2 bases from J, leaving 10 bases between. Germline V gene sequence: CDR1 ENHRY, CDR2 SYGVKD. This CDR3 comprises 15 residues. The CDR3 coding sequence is TGTGCCATCAGTGAGTCAGGAGGCCTGAACTATGGCTACACCTTC. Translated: CAISESGGLNYGYTF.

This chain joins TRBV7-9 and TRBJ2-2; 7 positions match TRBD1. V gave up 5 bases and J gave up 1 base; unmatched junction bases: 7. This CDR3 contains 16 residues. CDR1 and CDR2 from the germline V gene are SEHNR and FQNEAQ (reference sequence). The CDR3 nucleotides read TGTGCCAGCAGCGCCGGATACAGGGGGAACACCGGGGAGCTGTTTTTT. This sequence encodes CASSAGYRGNTGELFF.

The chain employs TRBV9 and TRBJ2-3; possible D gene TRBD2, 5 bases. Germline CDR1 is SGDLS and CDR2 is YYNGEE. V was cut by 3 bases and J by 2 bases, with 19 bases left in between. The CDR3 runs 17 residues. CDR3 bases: TGTGCCAGCAGCGCCTGGACTGGCCCTCGACCCACAGATACGCAGTATTTT. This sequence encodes CASSAWTGPRPTDTQYF.

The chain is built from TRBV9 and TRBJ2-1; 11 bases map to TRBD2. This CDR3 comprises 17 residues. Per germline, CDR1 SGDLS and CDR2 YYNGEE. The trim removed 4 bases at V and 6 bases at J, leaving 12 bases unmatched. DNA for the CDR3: TGTGCCAGCAGCTCTCGAACCGGGACTAGCGGTGGCAATGAGCAGTTCTTC. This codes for CASSSRTGTSGGNEQFF.

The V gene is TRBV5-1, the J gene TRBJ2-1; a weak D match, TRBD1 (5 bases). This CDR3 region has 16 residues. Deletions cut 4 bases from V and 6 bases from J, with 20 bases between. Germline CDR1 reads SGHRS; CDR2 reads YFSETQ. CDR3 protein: CASSPLQGLQGNEQFF. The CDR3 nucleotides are TGCGCCAGCAGCCCCCTCCAAGGTCTCCAGGGCAATGAGCAGTTCTTC. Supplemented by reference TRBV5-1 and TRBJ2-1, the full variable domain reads KAGVTQTPRYLIKTRGQQVTLSCSPISGHRSVSWYQQTPGQGLQFLFEYFSETQRNKGNFPGRFSGRQFSNSRSEMNVSTLELGDSALYLCASSPLQGLQGNEQFFGPGTRLTVL.

CDR3 bases: TGCGCCAGCAGTCTAGGACAGGGCGATTCCTATGGCTACACCTTC. It yields the protein CASSLGQGDSYGYTF. V usage is TRBV4-1 and J usage is TRBJ1-2; 8 bases line up with TRBD1. The CDR3 runs to 15 residues. V lost 6 bases to trimming and J lost 4 bases; unmatched junction nucleotides: 10. In germline, CDR1 is MGHRA, CDR2 YSYEKL.

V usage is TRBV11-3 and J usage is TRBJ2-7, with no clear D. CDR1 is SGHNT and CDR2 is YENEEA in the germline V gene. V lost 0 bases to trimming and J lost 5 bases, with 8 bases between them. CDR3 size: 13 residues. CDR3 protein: CASSLDLSDEQYF. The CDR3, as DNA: TGTGCCAGCAGCTTAGATCTCAGTGACGAGCAGTACTTC.

The CDR3 region has the DNA TGCGCCAGCAGTATAGCGGGTCAAGAGACCCAGTACTTC. Translation gives CASSIAGQETQYF. The V gene is TRBV5-1, the J gene TRBJ2-5; 7 nucleotides line up with TRBD2. CDR1 and CDR2 from the germline V gene are SGHRS and YFSETQ. V lost 5 bases to trimming and J lost 2 bases; unmatched junction nucleotides: 3. CDR3 size: 13 residues.

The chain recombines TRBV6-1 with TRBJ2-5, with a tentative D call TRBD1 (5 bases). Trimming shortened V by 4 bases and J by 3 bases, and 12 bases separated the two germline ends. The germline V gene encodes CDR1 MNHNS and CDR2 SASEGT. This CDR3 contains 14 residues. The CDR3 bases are TGTGCCAGCAGTGGGTGGGGCAGGGAAGAGACCCAGTACTTC. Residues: CASSGWGREETQYF.

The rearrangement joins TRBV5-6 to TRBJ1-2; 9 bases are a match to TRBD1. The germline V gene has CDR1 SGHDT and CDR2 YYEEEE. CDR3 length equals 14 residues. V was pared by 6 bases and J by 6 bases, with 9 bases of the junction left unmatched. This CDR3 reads CASKLQGARHGYTF. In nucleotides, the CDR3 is TGTGCCAGCAAGTTACAGGGGGCGCGTCATGGCTACACCTTC.

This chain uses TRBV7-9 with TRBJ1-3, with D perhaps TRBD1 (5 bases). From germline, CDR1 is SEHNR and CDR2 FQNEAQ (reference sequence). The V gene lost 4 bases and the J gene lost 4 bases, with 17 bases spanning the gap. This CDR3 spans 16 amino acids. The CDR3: CASSSYQGKSGNTIYF. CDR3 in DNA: TGTGCCAGCAGCTCCTATCAGGGTAAATCAGGAAACACCATATATTTT.

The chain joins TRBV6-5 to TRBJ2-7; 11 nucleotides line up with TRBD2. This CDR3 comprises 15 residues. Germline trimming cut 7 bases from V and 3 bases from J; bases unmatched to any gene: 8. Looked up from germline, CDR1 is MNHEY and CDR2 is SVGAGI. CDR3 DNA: TGTGCCAGCACCCCAGGGACTAGCGGACTCTACGAGCAGTACTTC. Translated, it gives CASTPGTSGLYEQYF.

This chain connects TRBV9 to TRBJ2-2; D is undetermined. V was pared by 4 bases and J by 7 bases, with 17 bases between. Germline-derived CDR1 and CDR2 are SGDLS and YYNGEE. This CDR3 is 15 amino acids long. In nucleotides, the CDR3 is TGTGCCAGCAGCCCCACCCGACTTCGGGTCGGGGAGCTGTTTTTT. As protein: CASSPTRLRVGELFF.

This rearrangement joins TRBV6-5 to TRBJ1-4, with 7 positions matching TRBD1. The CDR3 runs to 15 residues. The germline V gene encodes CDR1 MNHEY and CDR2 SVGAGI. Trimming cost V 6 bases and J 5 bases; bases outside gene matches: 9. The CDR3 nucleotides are TGTGCCAGCAGACAGCGACAGGGCGTGAATGAAAAACTGTTTTTT. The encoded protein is CASRQRQGVNEKLFF.

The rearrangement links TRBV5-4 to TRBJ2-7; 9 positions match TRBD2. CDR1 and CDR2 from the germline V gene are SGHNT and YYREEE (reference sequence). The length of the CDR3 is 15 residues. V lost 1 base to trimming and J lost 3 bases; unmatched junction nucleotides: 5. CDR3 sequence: CASSLSGLARYEQYF. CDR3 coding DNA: TGTGCCAGCAGCTTGTCTGGACTAGCGCGCTACGAGCAGTACTTC.

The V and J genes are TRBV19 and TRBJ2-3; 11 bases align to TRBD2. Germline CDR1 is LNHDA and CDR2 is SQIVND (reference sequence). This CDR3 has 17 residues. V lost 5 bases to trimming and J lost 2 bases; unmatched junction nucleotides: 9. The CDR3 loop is CASSALAGVTTTDTQYF. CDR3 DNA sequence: TGTGCCAGTAGTGCACTAGCGGGAGTTACTACCACAGATACGCAGTATTTT. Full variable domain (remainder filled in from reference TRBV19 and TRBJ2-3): DGGITQSPKYLFRKEGQNVTLSCEQNLNHDAMYWYRQDPGQGLRLIYYSQIVNDFQKGDIAEGYSVSREKKESFPLTVTSAQKNPTAFYLCASSALAGVTTTDTQYFGPGTRLTVL.

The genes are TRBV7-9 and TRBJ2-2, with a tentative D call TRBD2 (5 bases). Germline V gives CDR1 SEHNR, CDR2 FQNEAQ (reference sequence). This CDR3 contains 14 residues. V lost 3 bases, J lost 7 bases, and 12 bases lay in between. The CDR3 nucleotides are TGTGCCAGCAGCTTGGCCTGGACTGGCGGGGAGCTGTTTTTT. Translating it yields CASSLAWTGGELFF.

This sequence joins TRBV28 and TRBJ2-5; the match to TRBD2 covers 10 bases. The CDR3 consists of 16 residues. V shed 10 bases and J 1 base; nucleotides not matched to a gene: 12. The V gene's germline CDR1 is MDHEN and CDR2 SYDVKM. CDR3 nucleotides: TGTGCCACCAATACCGAAAGCGGGGGGGGCCAAGAGACCCAGTACTTC. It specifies CATNTESGGGQETQYF. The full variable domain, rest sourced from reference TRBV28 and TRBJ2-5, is DVKVTQSSRYLVKRTGEKVFLECVQDMDHENMFWYRQDPGLGLRLIYFSYDVKMKEKGDIPEGYSVSREKKERFSLILESASTNQTSMYLCATNTESGGGQETQYFGPGTRLLVL.

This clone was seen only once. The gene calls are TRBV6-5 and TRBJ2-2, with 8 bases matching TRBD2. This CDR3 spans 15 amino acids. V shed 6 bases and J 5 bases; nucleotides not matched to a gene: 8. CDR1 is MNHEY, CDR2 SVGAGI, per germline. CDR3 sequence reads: CASRNSGVITGELFF. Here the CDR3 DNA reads TGTGCCAGCAGAAATAGCGGGGTTATTACCGGGGAGCTGTTTTTT.

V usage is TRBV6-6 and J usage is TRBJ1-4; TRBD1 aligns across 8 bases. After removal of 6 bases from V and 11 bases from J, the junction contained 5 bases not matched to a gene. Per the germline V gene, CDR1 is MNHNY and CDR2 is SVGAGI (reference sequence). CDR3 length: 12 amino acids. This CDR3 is CASSQTGEKLFF. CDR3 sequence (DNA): TGTGCCAGCAGCCAGACAGGGGAGAAACTGTTTTTT.

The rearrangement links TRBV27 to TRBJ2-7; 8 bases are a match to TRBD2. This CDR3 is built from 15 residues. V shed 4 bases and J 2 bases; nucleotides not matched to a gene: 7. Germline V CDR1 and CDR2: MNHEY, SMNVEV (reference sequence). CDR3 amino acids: CASSSHGGVTYEQYF. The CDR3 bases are TGTGCCAGCAGTTCACACGGGGGGGTAACCTACGAGCAGTACTTC.